This T cell receptor beta chain was recovered during a study of neurological immune-mediated disorders (dated by TCRdb to about 2019). Background for the entire study: Among the 34 multiple sclerosis patients, relapsing-remitting MS accounted for around 30 and secondary progressive MS accounted for 3. The approximately 110 TCR-beta libraries included longitudinal samples, technical triplicates and paired sorted CD4+ and CD8+ T-cell subsets alongside PBMC samples. The study compared peripheral blood TCR-beta repertoires of HTLV-I-associated myelopathy (HAM/TSP) patients, multiple sclerosis patients and healthy controls using UMI-based sequencing. Of the roughly 68 subjects in the cohort, about 14 were HAM/TSP patients, around 34 were multiple sclerosis patients, and about 20 were healthy controls. Study-wide findings and limitations: TCR clonal expansion was highest in HAM/TSP patients and lowest in MS patients, with MS patients falling below even healthy controls. In a phylogenetic analysis, the repertoires of 18 out of 34 MS patients fell into a single cluster of related CDR3 sequences, pointing to a possible signature at the repertoire level. The MS cluster showed no association with clinical or MRI features, and the authors stated that larger cohorts are needed. No identical CDR3 amino acid sequences were shared among expanded clones across subjects, suggesting private TCR-beta repertoires in all groups.

cDNA synthesis used template-switch 5'RACE with a primer carrying a 10-nucleotide random unique molecular identifier tagging each TCR transcript. Each sequencing run produced over 170 million TCR-beta sequences covering 15-18 subjects. The RNeasy kit was used for extraction of total RNA. The KAPA Real-time Library Amplification kit was used to amplify TCR-beta VDJ regions with primers for the TCR constant region and the 5'RACE anchor. A first PCR added sample indexes and Illumina adaptors, after which a second PCR increased the library yield. After Ampure bead purification, the roughly 650 bp TCR product was size-selected on a 2% E-gel SizeSelection system. Before pooling, libraries had their quality checked on a Bioanalyzer, their concentration measured with Qubit, and their quantity determined with the Kapa Library Quantification kit. Libraries were sequenced paired-end 2 x 150 bp on an Illumina HiSeq 2500. To increase sequence diversity, about 25-31% phiX was spiked into each library pool. The authors' analysis ran thus. The UMI-based MiGEC pipeline processed quality-filtered reads and removed over 85% of raw TCR sequences during error correction. VDJ genes were aligned to IMGT germline references, and clonotypes were defined by unique CDR3 amino acid sequence plus V-J genes. VDJtools evaluated clonal expansion, Shannon diversity and CDR3 relatedness (CalcPairwiseDistances, ClusterSamples); CLCbio workbench built phylogenetic trees. Expanded clones were defined as having at least 8 unique UMIs, based on coefficient-of-variation modelling across technical triplicates. TCRdb passed the public sequencing reads through fastp at Q25 and MiXCR, retaining productive beta sequences. Records with the same CDR3 protein are collapsed into one entry carrying the most frequent genes and DNA. These V and J calls rely on TCRdb rather than the paper's analysis. Within this sample are about 52,000 distinct CDR3 sequences, with around 4% of them counted one time only. The top ten clonotypes cover approximately 7.1% of the sample.

Unsorted PBMC libraries were generated from 2 million PBMCs stored in RNAlater at -80 °C until RNA extraction. The multiple sclerosis patients were enrolled in a US clinical protocol that used magnetic resonance imaging to evaluate disease progression. Peripheral blood underwent Ficoll-Hypaque density gradient centrifugation to isolate PBMCs, which were then cryopreserved in liquid nitrogen. The germline V gene supplies CDR1 SQVTM and CDR2 ANQGSEA. The cysteine opens and the phenylalanine closes a CDR3 of 14 amino acids. The sequence is cut down to CDR3 DNA, 42 bases in frame from base 1. This clonotype was detected only a few times. Its antigen remains undetermined. At one of its ends the junction is not consistent with the germline gene, which may arise from a read error.

The chain employs TRBV29-1 and TRBJ1-3, with no confidently assigned D gene. Sequenced input: PBMCs. This TCR came from a man aged 55-75 years with multiple sclerosis. The CDR3 sequence is CSAAGTGSGKTIYF. The DNA reads as follows: TGCAGCGCCGCCGGTACTGGCTCTGGAAAAACCATATATTTT.